This T cell receptor beta chain was sequenced in a study (dated by TCRdb to between 2015 and 2016). Concerning the study at large: The study set out to test whether tumor-infiltrating Tregs in breast cancer get recruited from blood Tregs or are instead converted in situ from other CD4+ T cell subsets. Paper-wide results and their limitations: The TCR gene usage of tumor memory CD4+ T cells clustered together with blood and lymph node memory CD4+ cells and with lymph node naive CD4+ cells. The greatest overlap of tumor-infiltrating Treg TCR alpha and beta sequences was observed with tumor naive CD4+ T cells, followed by blood naive CD4+ T cells. Validation in the larger cohort was restricted to a single TCR beta V-J rearrangement rather than whole repertoires.

With regard to this clonotype: Its antigen has not been determined. The record has no base qualities; no much larger clone is one base away.

CD4+CD25+CD127-/low cells were isolated as Tregs. Tregs, naive and memory CD4+ T cells from tumor, blood and ipsilateral draining lymph nodes of roughly 5 breast cancer patients underwent full-length TCR alpha and beta sequencing. Tumor tissue and lymph nodes from ipsilateral axillary dissection were perfused with PBS, minced and digested with collagenase I and hyaluronidase. A purity exceeding 90% was confirmed by FACS for the sorted cell populations. V has 4 bases trimmed and J has 8 bases trimmed; junction bases matching no gene number 6. The germline V gene gives CDR1 as LGHNA and CDR2 as YNFKEQ. The CDR3 contains 13 residues, cysteine and phenylalanine counted. CDR3 DNA only is kept here, 39 bases in frame from base 1. Full-length TCR variable regions were amplified by 5' RACE PCR with constant-region reverse primers, followed by semi-nested PCR with Nested Universal Primer A. The ReliaPrep RNA Cell Miniprep System was used to extract total RNA, which was then reverse transcribed into 5'RACE-ready cDNA with the SMARTer RACE 5'/3' Kit. Multiplex adaptors were used to barcode the full-length TCR alpha and beta libraries, which were then sequenced on an Illumina MiSeq. The authors' pipeline ran thus. For each of nine subset-tissue groups, sequencing data from the five patients were pooled, and the groups were then compared using unsupervised clustering of TCR gene usage. Repertoire similarity was calculated with the Morisita-Horn index, weighting shared sequences by their contribution to each repertoire. The public reads were reanalyzed by TCRdb: fastp trimming at Q25, MiXCR alignment, in-frame beta chains only. Each CDR3 protein appears once, grouped with its most common genes and DNA. Clone size and V and J calls follow TCRdb, not the original study. The sample contains about 57,000 distinct CDR3 sequences, roughly 28% of them found a single time. Around 2% of the sample lies in the top ten.

The sequence links TRBV4-2 to TRBJ1-2, with 8 bases aligning to TRBD1. Specimen: tumor-infiltrating Tregs sorted from the breast tumor. The sequence derives from a female donor with breast cancer. The CDR3 region: CASSLTGGRGYTF. In nucleotide form, the sequence is TGTGCCAGCAGCCTAACAGGGGGGCGAGGCTACACCTTC.